A selection of T cell receptor beta chains follows, all from one sample in a study of T cell responses to AZD1222 COVID-19 vaccine. The table came from immunoSEQ multiplex PCR; TCRdb's copy has only in-frame clones and leaves some out. The data contain under 200,000 clones, around 95% of them seen just once; the ten biggest clones take up around 0.66%. The sequences come from peripheral blood, collected on day 0 of AZD1222 vaccination. These receptors were taken from an adult in good health. CDR3s include the opening cysteine and the closing phenylalanine or tryptophan. Fields, in order: clone size, V gene, J gene, D gene, CDR3 DNA, CDR3 protein. The D gene is left open where the match is weak. Size is omitted from some rows. Given values are once, few, many or a class for expanded clones.

>once|TRBV12-5|TRBJ2-1|NA
TGTGCTAGTGGTTTTGGGGACTGGGCAAATGAGCAGTTCTTC
CASGFGDWANEQFF
>NA|TRBV3-1/TRBV3-2|TRBJ2-3|NA
TGTGCCAGCAACCTTTTGGGGGCAGATACGCAGTATTTT
CASNLLGADTQYF
>few|TRBV27|TRBJ1-5|NA
TGTGCCAGCGGGAATCAGCCCCAGCATTTT
CASGNQPQHF
>NA|TRBV19|TRBJ2-1|NA
TGTGCCAGTATCGGGCAGGCTACACCCTCGGGGAATGAGCAGTTCTTC
CASIGQATPSGNEQFF
>NA|TRBV6-5|TRBJ1-1|NA
TGTGCCAGCAGCGCGAGGTCCACTGAAGCTTTCTTT
CASSARSTEAFF
>NA|TRBV7-2|TRBJ2-1|NA
TGTGCCAGCAGCTCAAGCGGAAATGAGCAGTTCTTC
CASSSSGNEQFF
>once|TRBV19|TRBJ1-1|NA
TGTGCCAGCCAGGGAGGAAGGACTGAAGCTTTCTTT
CASQGGRTEAFF
>once|TRBV28|TRBJ1-4|NA
TGTGCCAGCAGTTTTTTACCCCGTAGTGAAAAACTGTTTTTT
CASSFLPRSEKLFF
>NA|TRBV19|TRBJ1-1|NA
TGTGCCACCACGGGGGGTTTCGGTGAAGCTTTCTTT
CATTGGFGEAFF
>NA|TRBV4-1|TRBJ1-2|NA
TGCGCCAGCAGCCAAGAGAGGAGGGAGAACTATGGCTACACCTTC
CASSQERRENYGYTF
>NA|TRBV6-1|TRBJ2-7|NA
TGTGCCAGCAGTGACAGCTACGAGCAGTACTTC
CASSDSYEQYF
>few|TRBV5-1|TRBJ1-2|NA
TGCGCCAGCAGCTTCAGGGGAGGCTACACCTTC
CASSFRGGYTF
>NA|TRBV10-2|TRBJ2-5|TRBD1
TGCGCCAGCAGTACGGACAGGGGAGTCGAGACCCAGTACTTC
CASSTDRGVETQYF
>once|TRBV6-6|TRBJ1-2|NA
TGTGCCGGTGGCGGCAGTAACCAGGGTGGCTACACCTTC
CAGGGSNQGGYTF
>NA|TRBV2|TRBJ1-5|NA
TGTGCCAGCAGTGAACGACAGAAAAGCAATCAGCCCCAGCATTTT
CASSERQKSNQPQHF
>NA|TRBV18|TRBJ1-2|NA
TGTGCCAGCTCACCACGGGAGGCCTATGGCTACACCTTC
CASSPREAYGYTF
>NA|TRBV11-2|TRBJ2-3|NA
TGTGCCAGCAGCTTAGATCCGAGTCACACAGATACGCAGTATTTT
CASSLDPSHTDTQYF
>NA|TRBV3-1/TRBV3-2|TRBJ2-1|NA
TGTGCCAGCAGCTTCCGGACCCCCAATGAGCAGTTCTTC
CASSFRTPNEQFF
>NA|TRBV12-5|TRBJ1-2|NA
TGTGCTAGTGGTACCCTCGGGCAGGTCAGAGGAGGATATGGCTACACCTTC
CASGTLGQVRGGYGYTF
>NA|TRBV27|TRBJ2-5|TRBD2
TGTGCCAGCAGGCGACTAGCGGGAGGGTCGTTACAAGAGACCCAGTACTTC
CASRRLAGGSLQETQYF
>NA|TRBV7-8|TRBJ2-7|NA
TGTGCCAGCAGCTTAGCGAACGGCCCCTACGAGCAGTACTTC
CASSLANGPYEQYF
>once|TRBV6-5|TRBJ1-1|NA
TGTGCCAGTGTACTAAGAAAGAAAGCTTTCTTT
CASVLRKKAFF
>NA|TRBV9|TRBJ1-1|NA
TGTGCCAGCAGCGTAGTTTGGAACACTGAAGCTTTCTTT
CASSVVWNTEAFF
>NA|TRBV4-2|TRBJ2-5|TRBD2
TGTGCCAGCAGCCAAGAGGTAGCGGGAGTCGGGCAAGAGACCCAGTACTTC
CASSQEVAGVGQETQYF
>NA|TRBV4-1|TRBJ2-3|NA
TGCGCCAGCGCGGGGGCCGGTAGCGCCTACACAGATACGCAGTATTTT
CASAGAGSAYTDTQYF
>NA|TRBV5-5|TRBJ2-5|TRBD1
TGTGCCAGCAGCTTGGGGGACAGGAGAGAGACCCAGTACTTC
CASSLGDRRETQYF
>NA|TRBV24-1|TRBJ1-2|NA
TGTGCCACCAGTGAGTTAGGGCGGGACGGCTACACCTTC
CATSELGRDGYTF
>NA|TRBV6-4|TRBJ2-2|NA
TGTGCCAGCAGCCCGACAATCTTGACCGGGGAGCTGTTTTTT
CASSPTILTGELFF
>NA|TRBV14|TRBJ2-5|NA
TGTGCCAGCAGCCAAGATACAGGTCAGGGGACCCAGTACTTC
CASSQDTGQGTQYF
>once|TRBV5-1|TRBJ1-6|NA
TGCGCCAGCAGCCTAGGGCCAGGAGGGTCACCCCTCCACTTT
CASSLGPGGSPLHF
>NA|TRBV14|TRBJ1-5|NA
TGTGCCAGCAGCCTCTACAATCAGCCCCAGCATTTT
CASSLYNQPQHF
>NA|TRBV28|TRBJ2-1|TRBD1
TGTGCCAGCAGTTTAGGACAGGCAAGGGCCCTCAATGAGCAGTTCTTC
CASSLGQARALNEQFF
>once|TRBV5-1|TRBJ2-2|NA
TGCGCCTCCAGGGAACGCCAGAACACCGGGGAGCTGTTTTTT
CASRERQNTGELFF
>NA|TRBV9|TRBJ2-7|NA
TGTGCCAGCAGCGTAGTCGGCCTGGGGGAGCAGTACTTC
CASSVVGLGEQYF
>few|TRBV6-5|TRBJ2-7|NA
TGTGCCAGTCCAGGGACCTACGAGCAGTACTTC
CASPGTYEQYF
>NA|TRBV5-1|TRBJ1-2|NA
TGCGCCAGCAGCTCCCAAGACAGGAGTGGCTACACCTTC
CASSSQDRSGYTF
>once|TRBV3-1/TRBV3-2|TRBJ2-7|NA
TGTGCCAGCAGCCAAGCGGAGGTAGCATCCTACGAGCAGTACTTC
CASSQAEVASYEQYF
>NA|TRBV7-8|TRBJ1-3|NA
TGTGCCAGCAGCTTAGTGGGCTTCTCTGGAAACACCATATATTTT
CASSLVGFSGNTIYF
>NA|TRBV7-6|TRBJ1-2|NA
TGTGCCAGCAGCCAAGACATCATCCGGGGCCCTGGGGGCTACACCTTC
CASSQDIIRGPGGYTF
>NA|TRBV19|TRBJ1-2|NA
TGTGCCAGTAGTATTTCAGAACGAGGCTACACCTTC
CASSISERGYTF
>NA|TRBV2|TRBJ1-2|NA
TGTGCCAGCAGTGAAGCGCGGGGGGCGGGAGGCTACACCTTC
CASSEARGAGGYTF
>NA|TRBV6-5|TRBJ1-1|NA
TGTGCCAGCAGTTTAGGGAGGCAGACTGAAGCTTTCTTT
CASSLGRQTEAFF
>NA|TRBV18|TRBJ2-2|TRBD2
TGTGCCAGCTCACCACTCGGGCTAGCGGGAGTCACCGGGGAGCTGTTTTTT
CASSPLGLAGVTGELFF
>NA|TRBV27|TRBJ2-1|NA
TGTGCCAGCGGTTCAGGGAGCTCCTACAATGAGCAGTTCTTC
CASGSGSSYNEQFF
>once|TRBV6-5|TRBJ1-5|NA
TGTGCCAGCAGTCACCTTAATCAGCCCCAGCATTTT
CASSHLNQPQHF
>NA|TRBV28|TRBJ2-3|TRBD2
TGTGCCAGCATTCAAGCGGGAGCCCCTAGCACAGATACGCAGTATTTT
CASIQAGAPSTDTQYF
>NA|TRBV11-2|TRBJ1-2|NA
TGTGCCAGCAGCGCCATCACCGGGAAAAACTATGGCTACACCTTC
CASSAITGKNYGYTF
>NA|TRBV30|TRBJ2-3|NA
TGTGCCTGTCGCCAGGACACAGATACGCAGTATTTT
CACRQDTDTQYF